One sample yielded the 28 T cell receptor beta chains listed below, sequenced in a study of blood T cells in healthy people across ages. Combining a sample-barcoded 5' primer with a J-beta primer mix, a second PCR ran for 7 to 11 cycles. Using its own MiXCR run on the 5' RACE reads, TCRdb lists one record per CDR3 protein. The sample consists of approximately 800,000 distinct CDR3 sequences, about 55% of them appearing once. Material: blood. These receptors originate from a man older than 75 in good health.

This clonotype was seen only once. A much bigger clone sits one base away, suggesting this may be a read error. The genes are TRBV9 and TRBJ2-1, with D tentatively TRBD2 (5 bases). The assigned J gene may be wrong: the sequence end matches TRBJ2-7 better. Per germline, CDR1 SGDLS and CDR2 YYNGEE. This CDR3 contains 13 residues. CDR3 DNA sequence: TGTGCCATCCCGAGGGCGCCCCTTAGGGAGCAGTACTTC. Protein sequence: CAIPRAPLREQYF.

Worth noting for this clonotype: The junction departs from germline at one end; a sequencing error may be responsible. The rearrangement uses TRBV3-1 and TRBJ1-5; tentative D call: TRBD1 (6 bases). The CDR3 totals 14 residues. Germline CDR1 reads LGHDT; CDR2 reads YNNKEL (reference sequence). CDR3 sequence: CASSDGGGNQPRHF. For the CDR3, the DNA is TGTGCCAGCAGCGACGGGGGGGGCAATCAGCCCCGGCATTTT.

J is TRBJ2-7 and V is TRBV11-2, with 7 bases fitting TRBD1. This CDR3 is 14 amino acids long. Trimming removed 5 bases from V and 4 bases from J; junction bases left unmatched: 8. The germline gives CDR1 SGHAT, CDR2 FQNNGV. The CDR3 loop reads CASSPSGQFYEQYF. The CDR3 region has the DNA TGTGCCAGCAGCCCTTCGGGACAGTTTTACGAGCAGTACTTC.

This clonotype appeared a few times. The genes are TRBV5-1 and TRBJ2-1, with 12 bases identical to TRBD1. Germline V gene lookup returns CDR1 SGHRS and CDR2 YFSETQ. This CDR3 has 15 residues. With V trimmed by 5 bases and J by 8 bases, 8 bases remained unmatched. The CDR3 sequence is CASRFLGQGAYEQFF. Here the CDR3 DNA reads TGCGCCAGCAGGTTTCTGGGACAGGGGGCCTATGAGCAGTTCTTC.

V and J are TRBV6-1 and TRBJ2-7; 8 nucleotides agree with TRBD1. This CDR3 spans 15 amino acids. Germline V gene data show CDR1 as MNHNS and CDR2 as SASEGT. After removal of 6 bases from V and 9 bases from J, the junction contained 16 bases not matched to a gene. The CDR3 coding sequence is TGTGCCAGCAGACGCGACAGGGGCGGAGGATTAGGGCAGTACTTC. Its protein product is CASRRDRGGGLGQYF.

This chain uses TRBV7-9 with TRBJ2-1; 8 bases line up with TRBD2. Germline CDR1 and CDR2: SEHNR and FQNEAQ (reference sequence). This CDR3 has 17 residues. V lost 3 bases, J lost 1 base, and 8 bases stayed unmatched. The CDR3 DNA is TGTGCCAGCAGCTTCCCCCGGGGGGGAGGGTCCTACAATGAGCAGTTCTTC. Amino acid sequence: CASSFPRGGGSYNEQFF.

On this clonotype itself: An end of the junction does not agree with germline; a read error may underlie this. CDR3 amino acids: CASSLTLNTETFF. CDR3 coding DNA: TGTGCCAGCAGCTTAACACTGAACACTGAAACTTTCTTT. The chain recombines TRBV11-2 with TRBJ1-1; D gene uncertain. Germline V gives CDR1 SGHAT, CDR2 FQNNGV. The CDR3 has 13 residues.

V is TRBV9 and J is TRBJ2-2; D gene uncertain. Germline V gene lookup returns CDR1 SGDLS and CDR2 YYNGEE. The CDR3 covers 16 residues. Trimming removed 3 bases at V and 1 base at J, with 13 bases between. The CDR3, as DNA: TGTGCCAGCAGCGCCCCGGGCAAGAAGAACACCGGGGAGCTGTTTTTT. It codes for CASSAPGKKNTGELFF. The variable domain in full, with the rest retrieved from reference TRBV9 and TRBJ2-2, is DSGVTQTPKHLITATGQRVTLRCSPRSGDLSVYWYQQSLDQGLQFLIQYYNGEERAKGNILERFSAQQFPDLHSELNLSSLELGDSALYFCASSAPGKKNTGELFFGEGSRLTVL.

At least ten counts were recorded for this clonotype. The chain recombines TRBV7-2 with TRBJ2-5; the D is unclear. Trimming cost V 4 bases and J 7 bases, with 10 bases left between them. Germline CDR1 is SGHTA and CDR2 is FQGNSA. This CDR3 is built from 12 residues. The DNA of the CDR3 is TGTGCCAGCAGCTACCAAAGTGGGACCCAGTACTTC. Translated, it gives CASSYQSGTQYF.

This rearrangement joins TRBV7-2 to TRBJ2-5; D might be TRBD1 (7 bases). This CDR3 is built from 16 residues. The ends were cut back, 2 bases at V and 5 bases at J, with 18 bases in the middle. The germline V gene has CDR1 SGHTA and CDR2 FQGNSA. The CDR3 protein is CASSLKGRGVWETQYF. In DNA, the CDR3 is TGTGCCAGCAGCTTAAAGGGCAGGGGGGTTTGGGAGACCCAGTACTTC.

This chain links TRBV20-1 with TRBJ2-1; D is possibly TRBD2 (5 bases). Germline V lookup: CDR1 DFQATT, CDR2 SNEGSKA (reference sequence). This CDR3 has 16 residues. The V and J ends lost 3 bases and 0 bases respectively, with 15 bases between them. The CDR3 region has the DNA TGCAGTGCTAGCACGGCGGGCGGCAGCTCCTACAATGAGCAGTTCTTC. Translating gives CSASTAGGSSYNEQFF.

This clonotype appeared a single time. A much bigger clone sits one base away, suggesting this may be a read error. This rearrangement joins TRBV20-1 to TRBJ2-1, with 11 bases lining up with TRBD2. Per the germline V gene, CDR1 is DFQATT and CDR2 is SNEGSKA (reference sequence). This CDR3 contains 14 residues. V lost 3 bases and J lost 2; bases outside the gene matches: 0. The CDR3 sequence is CSARTSGTYNEQFF. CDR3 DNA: TGCAGTGCTAGGACTAGCGGGACCTACAATGAGCAGTTCTTC.

The CDR3 loop reads CSARDLGLRNEQFF. The CDR3 coding sequence is TGCAGTGCTAGAGATCTGGGGCTGCGGAATGAGCAGTTCTTC. The J gene is TRBJ2-1, the V gene TRBV20-1; D may be TRBD1 (5 bases). The CDR3 has 14 amino acids. Germline V lookup: CDR1 DFQATT, CDR2 SNEGSKA (reference sequence). V was pared by 0 bases and J by 7 bases, with 13 bases between.

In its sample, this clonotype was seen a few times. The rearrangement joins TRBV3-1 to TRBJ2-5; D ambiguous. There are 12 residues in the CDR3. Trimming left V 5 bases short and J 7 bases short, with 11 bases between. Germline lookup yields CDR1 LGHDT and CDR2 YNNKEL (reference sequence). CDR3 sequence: CASSSSIGTQYF. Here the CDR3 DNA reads TGTGCCAGCAGCTCCTCAATAGGGACCCAGTACTTC.

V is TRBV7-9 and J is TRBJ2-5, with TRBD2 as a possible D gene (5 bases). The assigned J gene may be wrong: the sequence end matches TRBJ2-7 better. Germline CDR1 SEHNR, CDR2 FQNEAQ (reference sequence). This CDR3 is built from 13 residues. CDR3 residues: CASSPRERHEQYF. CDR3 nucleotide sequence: TGTGCCAGCAGCCCTAGGGAGAGGCACGAGCAGTACTTC.

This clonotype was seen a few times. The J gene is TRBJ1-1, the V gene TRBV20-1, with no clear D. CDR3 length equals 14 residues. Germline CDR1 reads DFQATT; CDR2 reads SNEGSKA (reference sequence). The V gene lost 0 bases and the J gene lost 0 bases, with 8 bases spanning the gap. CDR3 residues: CSARDYRLNTEAFF. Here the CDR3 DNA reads TGCAGTGCTAGAGATTATCGGCTGAACACTGAAGCTTTCTTT.

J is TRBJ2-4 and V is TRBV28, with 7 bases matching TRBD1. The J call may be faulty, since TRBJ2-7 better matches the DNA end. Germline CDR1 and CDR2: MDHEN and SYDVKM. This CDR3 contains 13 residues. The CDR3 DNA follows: TGTGCCAGCAGGAAGCAGGGGGCCTACGAGCAGTACTTC. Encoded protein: CASRKQGAYEQYF.

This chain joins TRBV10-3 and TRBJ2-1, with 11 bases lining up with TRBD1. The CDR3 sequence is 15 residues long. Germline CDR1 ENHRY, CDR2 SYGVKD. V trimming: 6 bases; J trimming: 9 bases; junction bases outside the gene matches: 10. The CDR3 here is CAIRKGQGGFGEQFF. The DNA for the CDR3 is TGTGCCATCAGGAAGGGACAGGGGGGCTTTGGTGAGCAGTTCTTC.

The chain's CDR3 is CASSLAIAKEEQFF. The CDR3 region has the DNA TGTGCCAGCAGCTTAGCGATAGCGAAGGAGGAGCAGTTCTTC. The chain carries TRBV11-2 and TRBJ2-1; possibly TRBD2 for D (5 bases). The germline V gene encodes CDR1 SGHAT and CDR2 FQNNGV. V lost 1 base and J 10 bases, leaving 14 bases between the germline ends. The CDR3 has 14 residues.

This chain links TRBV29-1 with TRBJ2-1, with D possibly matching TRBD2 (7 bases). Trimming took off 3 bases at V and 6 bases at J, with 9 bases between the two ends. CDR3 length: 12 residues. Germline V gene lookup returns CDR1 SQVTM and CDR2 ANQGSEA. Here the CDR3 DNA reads TGCAGCGTTGAGAGGGGGGGCAATGAGCAGTTCTTC. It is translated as CSVERGGNEQFF.

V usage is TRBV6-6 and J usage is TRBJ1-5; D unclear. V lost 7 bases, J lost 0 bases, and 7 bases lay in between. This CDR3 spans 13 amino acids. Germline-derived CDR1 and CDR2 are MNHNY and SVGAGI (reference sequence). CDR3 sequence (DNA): TGTGCCAGCACATTTTTTAGCAATCAGCCCCAGCATTTT. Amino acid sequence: CASTFFSNQPQHF.

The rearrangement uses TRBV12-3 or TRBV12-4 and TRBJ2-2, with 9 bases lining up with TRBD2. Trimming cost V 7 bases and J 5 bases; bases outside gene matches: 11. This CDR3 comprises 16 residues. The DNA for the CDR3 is TGTGCCAGCACCACCGATAGCGGGAGAGAAACCGGGGAGCTGTTTTTT. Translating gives CASTTDSGRETGELFF.

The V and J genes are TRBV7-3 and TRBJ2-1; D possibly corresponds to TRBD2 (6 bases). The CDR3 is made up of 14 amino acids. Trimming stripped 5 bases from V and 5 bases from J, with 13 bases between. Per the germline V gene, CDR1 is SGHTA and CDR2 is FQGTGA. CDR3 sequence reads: CASSRGAANNEQFF. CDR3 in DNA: TGTGCCAGCAGCCGCGGGGCCGCCAACAATGAGCAGTTCTTC.

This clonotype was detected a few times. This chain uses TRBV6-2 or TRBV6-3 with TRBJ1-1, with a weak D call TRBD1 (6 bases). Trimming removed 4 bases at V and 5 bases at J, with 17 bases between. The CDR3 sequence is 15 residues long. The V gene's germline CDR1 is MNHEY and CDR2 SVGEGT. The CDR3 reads CASSSFGQPRTEAFF. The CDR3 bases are TGTGCCAGCAGTTCCTTTGGACAGCCAAGGACTGAAGCTTTCTTT.

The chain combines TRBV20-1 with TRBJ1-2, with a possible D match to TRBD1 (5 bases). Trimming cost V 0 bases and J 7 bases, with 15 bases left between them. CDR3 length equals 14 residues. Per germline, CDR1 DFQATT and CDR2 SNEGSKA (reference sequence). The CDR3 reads CSARDPGVPFGYTF. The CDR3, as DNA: TGCAGTGCTAGAGATCCGGGGGTCCCTTTTGGCTACACCTTC.

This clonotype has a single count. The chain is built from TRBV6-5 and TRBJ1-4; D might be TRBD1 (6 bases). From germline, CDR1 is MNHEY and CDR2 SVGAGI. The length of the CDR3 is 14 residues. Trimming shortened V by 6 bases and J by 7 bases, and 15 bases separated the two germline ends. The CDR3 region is CASSGGTLREKLFF. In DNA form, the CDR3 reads TGTGCCAGCAGCGGAGGGACACTTCGTGAAAAACTGTTTTTT.

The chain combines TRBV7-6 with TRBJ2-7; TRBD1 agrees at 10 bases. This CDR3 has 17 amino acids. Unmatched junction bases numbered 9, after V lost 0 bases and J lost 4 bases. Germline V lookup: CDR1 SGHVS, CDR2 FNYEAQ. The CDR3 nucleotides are TGTGCCAGCAGCTTAGCGCCCCTGACAGGGGGCGGGTACGAGCAGTACTTC. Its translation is CASSLAPLTGGGYEQYF.

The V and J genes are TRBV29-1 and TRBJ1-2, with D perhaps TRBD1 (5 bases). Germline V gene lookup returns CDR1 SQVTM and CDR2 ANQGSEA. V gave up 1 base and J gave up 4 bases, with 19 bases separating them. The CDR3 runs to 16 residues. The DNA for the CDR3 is TGCAGCGTTGAAGGAGGCCAGGGCGAGGGGATCTATGGCTACACCTTC. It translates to CSVEGGQGEGIYGYTF.